Listed below are T cell receptor beta chains from one sample, sequenced in a study of shared clonotypes between healthy human individuals. Sequenced by immunoSEQ multiplex PCR; TCRdb stores in-frame clones only, minus some. The sample holds millions of clones; approximately 90% are singletons and the top ten take more than 0.12%. Sequencing was performed on naive CD4+ T cells sorted from blood. The source of these receptors is a young man in good health. CDR3s include the opening cysteine and the closing phenylalanine or tryptophan. Each record gives: V gene, clone size, J gene, D gene, CDR3 protein, CDR3 DNA. A D gene is named only where the DNA matches it firmly. Clone size is stated in some rows and not others, as once, few, many or a class when expanded.

>TRBV18|NA|TRBJ1-1|NA
CASSPREGMGPEAFF
TGTGCCAGCTCACCAAGGGAGGGTATGGGGCCTGAAGCTTTCTTT
>TRBV4-3|NA|TRBJ2-7|NA
CASSQERSYEQYF
TGCGCCAGCAGCCAAGAACGATCCTACGAGCAGTACTTC
>TRBV28|NA|TRBJ1-1|NA
CASSSEMNTEAFF
TGTGCCAGCAGCTCAGAAATGAACACTGAAGCTTTCTTT
>TRBV7-2|NA|TRBJ2-7|NA
CASSLVAGNYEQYF
TGTGCCAGCAGCTTAGTTGCGGGTAACTACGAGCAGTACTTC
>TRBV7-9|NA|TRBJ1-3|NA
CASSLDRDYGNTIYF
TGTGCCAGCAGCTTAGACAGGGATTATGGAAACACCATATATTTT
>TRBV30|NA|TRBJ2-1|NA
CAWATVSYNEQFF
TGTGCCTGGGCGACTGTTTCCTACAATGAGCAGTTCTTC
>TRBV19|NA|TRBJ1-4|NA
CASSRGPGYTNEKLFF
TGTGCCAGTAGTAGAGGGCCAGGGTACACTAATGAAAAACTGTTTTTT
>TRBV29-1|once|TRBJ2-7|TRBD1
CSVATGGYEQYF
TGCAGCGTTGCTACAGGGGGTTACGAGCAGTACTTC
>TRBV5-1|NA|TRBJ2-7|TRBD1
CASSPRQGAFSYEQYF
TGCGCCAGCAGCCCTAGACAGGGGGCATTTTCCTACGAGCAGTACTTC
>TRBV9|once|TRBJ1-2|NA
CASTGGSGYGYTF
TGTGCCAGCACCGGGGGGTCTGGCTATGGCTACACCTTC
>TRBV5-6|NA|TRBJ2-3|TRBD1
CASSPGQGWSTDTQYF
TGTGCCAGCAGCCCCGGACAGGGGTGGAGCACAGATACGCAGTATTTT
>TRBV7-9|NA|TRBJ2-5|NA
CASSFSGGNGETQYF
TGTGCCAGCAGCTTCTCCGGGGGCAATGGAGAGACCCAGTACTTC
>TRBV5-1|NA|TRBJ1-2|TRBD1
CASSSTGTGALYGYTF
TGCGCCAGCAGCTCTACCGGGACAGGGGCCCTATATGGCTACACCTTC
>TRBV27|NA|TRBJ2-3|TRBD2
CASRGLAGVGTQYF
TGTGCCAGTCGGGGACTAGCGGGAGTCGGTACGCAGTATTTT
>TRBV19|NA|TRBJ2-7|NA
CASSPSNRAPYEQYF
TGTGCCAGTAGCCCATCTAACAGGGCCCCCTACGAGCAGTACTTC
>TRBV28|NA|TRBJ1-1|NA
CASSSGSIWTEAFF
TGTGCCAGCAGTTCCGGGAGTATATGGACTGAAGCTTTCTTT
>TRBV30|few|TRBJ1-1|NA
CARRAEGFMNTEAFF
TGTGCCCGCCGAGCGGAGGGCTTCATGAACACTGAAGCTTTCTTT
>TRBV30|NA|TRBJ2-1|NA
CAWSRLNEQFF
TGTGCCTGGAGTAGACTAAATGAGCAGTTCTTC
>TRBV7-2|NA|TRBJ1-5|NA
CASSGGSGSNQPQHF
TGTGCCAGCAGCGGGGGTAGCGGTAGCAATCAGCCCCAGCATTTT
>TRBV11-3|NA|TRBJ2-1|NA
CASSPMAGYNEQFF
TGTGCCAGCAGCCCCATGGCAGGCTACAATGAGCAGTTCTTC
>TRBV18|NA|TRBJ2-3|TRBD2
CASSTSGNTDTQYF
TGTGCCAGCTCAACTAGCGGCAACACAGATACGCAGTATTTT
>TRBV28|NA|TRBJ1-2|NA
CASSLRGGEFYGYTF
TGTGCCAGCAGTTTACGTGGCGGGGAATTTTATGGCTACACCTTC
>TRBV6-1|NA|TRBJ1-5|TRBD1
CASSVLRGQGHF
TGTGCCAGCAGTGTCCTTAGGGGACAGGGACATTTT
>TRBV2|NA|TRBJ1-1|TRBD1
CASSGNMGQVKTEAFF
TGTGCCAGCAGTGGAAATATGGGACAGGTTAAAACTGAAGCTTTCTTT
>TRBV11-2|NA|TRBJ1-4|TRBD1
CASSYRGATNEKLFF
TGTGCCAGCAGCTACAGGGGGGCAACTAATGAAAAACTGTTTTTT
>TRBV18|NA|TRBJ2-5|TRBD2
CASSPPTSGGKYGETQYF
TGTGCCAGCTCACCACCGACTAGCGGAGGGAAATATGGGGAGACCCAGTACTTC
>TRBV2|once|TRBJ1-4|NA
CASSEVPQIVTSTKTTNEKLFF
TGTGCCAGCAGTGAAGTCCCTCAGATCGTTACATCAACCAAAACCACTAATGAAAAACTGTTTTTT
>TRBV11-3|NA|TRBJ2-2|NA
CASSPGPEFTGELFF
TGTGCCAGCAGCCCAGGACCGGAATTCACCGGGGAGCTGTTTTTT